This TCR beta chain was documented in a study of blood T cell repertoires in COVID-19. About the research overall: Sources were T cells, B-cell-depleted T cells, or PBMCs; the material itself was cDNA or gDNA.

The CDR3 loop spans 14 amino acids. V dropped 8 bases and J dropped 0; count of bases not matched to a gene: 4. Per the germline V gene, CDR1 is SEHNR and CDR2 is FQNEAQ (reference sequence). Repertoires were generated with immunoSEQ multiplex PCR, while TCRdb's copy carries only in-frame clones and drops some. The data show 15,000 to 20,000 clones, about 90% seen once. The TCR sequence derives from a man aged 55 to 70 with active COVID-19. The material sequenced was peripheral blood. The chain carries TRBV7-9 and TRBJ2-3; 8 bases agree with TRBD1. In nucleotides, the CDR3 is TGTGCCAGCTCGCGGACAGGGAGCACAGATACGCAGTATTTT. It yields the protein CASSRTGSTDTQYF.